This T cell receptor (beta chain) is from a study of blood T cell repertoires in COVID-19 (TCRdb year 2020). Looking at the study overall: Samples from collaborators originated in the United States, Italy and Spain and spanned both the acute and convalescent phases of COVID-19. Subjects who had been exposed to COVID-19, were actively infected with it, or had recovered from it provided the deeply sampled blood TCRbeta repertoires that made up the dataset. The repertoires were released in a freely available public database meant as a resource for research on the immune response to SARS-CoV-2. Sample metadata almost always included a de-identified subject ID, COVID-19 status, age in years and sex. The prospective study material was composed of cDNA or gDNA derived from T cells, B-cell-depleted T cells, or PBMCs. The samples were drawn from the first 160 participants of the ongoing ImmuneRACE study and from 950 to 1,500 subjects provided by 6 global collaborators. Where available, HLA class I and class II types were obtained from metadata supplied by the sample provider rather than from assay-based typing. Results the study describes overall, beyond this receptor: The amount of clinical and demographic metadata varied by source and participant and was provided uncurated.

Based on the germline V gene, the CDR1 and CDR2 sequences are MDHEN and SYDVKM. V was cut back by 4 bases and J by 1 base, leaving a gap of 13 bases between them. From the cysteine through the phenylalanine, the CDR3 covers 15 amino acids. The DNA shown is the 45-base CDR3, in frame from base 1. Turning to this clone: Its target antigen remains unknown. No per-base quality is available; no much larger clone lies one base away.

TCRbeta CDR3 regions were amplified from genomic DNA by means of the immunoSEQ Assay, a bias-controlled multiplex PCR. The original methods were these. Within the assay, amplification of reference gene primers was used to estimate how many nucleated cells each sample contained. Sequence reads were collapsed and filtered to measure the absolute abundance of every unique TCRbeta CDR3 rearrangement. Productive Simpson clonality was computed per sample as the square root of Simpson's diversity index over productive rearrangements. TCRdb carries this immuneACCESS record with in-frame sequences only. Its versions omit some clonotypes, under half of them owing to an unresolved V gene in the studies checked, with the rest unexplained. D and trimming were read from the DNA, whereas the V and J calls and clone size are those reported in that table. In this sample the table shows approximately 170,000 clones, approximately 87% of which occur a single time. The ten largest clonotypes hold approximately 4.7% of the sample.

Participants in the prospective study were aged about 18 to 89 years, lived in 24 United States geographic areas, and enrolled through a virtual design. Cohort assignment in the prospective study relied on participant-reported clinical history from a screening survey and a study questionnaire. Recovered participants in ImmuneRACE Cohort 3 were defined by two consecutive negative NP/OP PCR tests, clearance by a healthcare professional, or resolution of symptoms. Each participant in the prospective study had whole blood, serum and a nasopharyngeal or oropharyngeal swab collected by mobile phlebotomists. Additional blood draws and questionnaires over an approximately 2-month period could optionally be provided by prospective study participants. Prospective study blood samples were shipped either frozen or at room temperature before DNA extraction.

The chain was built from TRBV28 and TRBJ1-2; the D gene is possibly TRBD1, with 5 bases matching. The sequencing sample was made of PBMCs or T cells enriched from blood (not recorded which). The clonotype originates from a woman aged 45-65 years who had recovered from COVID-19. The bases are TGTGCCAGCAGTTGGGGGGGTGGAGTTAACTATGGCTACACCTTC. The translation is CASSWGGGVNYGYTF.